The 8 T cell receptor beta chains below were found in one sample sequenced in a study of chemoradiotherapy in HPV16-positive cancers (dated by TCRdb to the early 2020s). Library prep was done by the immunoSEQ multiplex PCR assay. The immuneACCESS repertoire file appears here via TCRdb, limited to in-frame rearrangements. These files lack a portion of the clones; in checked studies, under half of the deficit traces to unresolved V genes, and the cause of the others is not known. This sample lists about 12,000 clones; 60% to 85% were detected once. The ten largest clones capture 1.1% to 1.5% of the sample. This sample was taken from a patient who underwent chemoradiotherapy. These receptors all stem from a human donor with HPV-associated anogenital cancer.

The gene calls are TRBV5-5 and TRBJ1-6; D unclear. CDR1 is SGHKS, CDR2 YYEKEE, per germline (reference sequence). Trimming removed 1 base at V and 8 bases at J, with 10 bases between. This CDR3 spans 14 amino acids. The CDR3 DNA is TGTGCCAGCAGCTTGCGGACTGTGGATTCACCCCTCCACTTT. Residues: CASSLRTVDSPLHF.

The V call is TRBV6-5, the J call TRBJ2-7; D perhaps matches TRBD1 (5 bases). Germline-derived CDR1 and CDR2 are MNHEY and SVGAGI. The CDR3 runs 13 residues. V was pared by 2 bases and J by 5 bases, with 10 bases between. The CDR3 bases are TGTGCCAGCAGTTACGAAAGGGGCGACGAGCAGTACTTC. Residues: CASSYERGDEQYF.

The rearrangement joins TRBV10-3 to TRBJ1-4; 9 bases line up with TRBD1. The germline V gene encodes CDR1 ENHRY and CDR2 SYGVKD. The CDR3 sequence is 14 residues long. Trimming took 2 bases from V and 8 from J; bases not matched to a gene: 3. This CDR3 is CAISEDRGAEKLFF. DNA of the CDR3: TGTGCCATCAGTGAGGACAGGGGGGCCGAAAAACTGTTTTTT.

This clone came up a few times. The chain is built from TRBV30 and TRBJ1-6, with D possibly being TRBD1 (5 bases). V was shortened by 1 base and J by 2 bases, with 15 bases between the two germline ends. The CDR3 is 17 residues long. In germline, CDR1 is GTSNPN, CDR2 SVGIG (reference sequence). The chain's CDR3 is CAWSGGDFGTYNSPLHF. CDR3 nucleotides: TGTGCCTGGAGTGGAGGGGATTTTGGCACCTATAATTCACCCCTCCACTTT.

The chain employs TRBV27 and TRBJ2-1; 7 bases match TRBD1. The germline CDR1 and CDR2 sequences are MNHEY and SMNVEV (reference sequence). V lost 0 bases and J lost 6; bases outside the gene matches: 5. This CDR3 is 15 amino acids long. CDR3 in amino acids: CASSLSSAGGNEQFF. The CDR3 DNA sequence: TGTGCCAGCAGTTTATCTTCGGCAGGGGGCAATGAGCAGTTCTTC.

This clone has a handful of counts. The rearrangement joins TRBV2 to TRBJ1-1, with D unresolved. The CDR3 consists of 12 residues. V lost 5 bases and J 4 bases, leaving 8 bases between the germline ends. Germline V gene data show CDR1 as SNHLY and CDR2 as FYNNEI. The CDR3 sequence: CASSPHPTEAFF. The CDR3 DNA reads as TGTGCCAGCAGTCCCCATCCCACTGAAGCTTTCTTT. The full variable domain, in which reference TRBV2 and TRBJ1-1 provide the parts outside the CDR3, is EPEVTQTPSHQVTQMGQEVILRCVPISNHLYFYWYRQILGQKVEFLVSFYNNEISEKSEIFDDQFSVERPDGSNFTLKIRSTKLEDSAMYFCASSPHPTEAFFGQGTRLTVV.

CDR3 amino acids: CASSSDAAEKLFF. The CDR3, as DNA: TGTGCCAGCAGCTCGGACGCGGCGGAAAAACTGTTTTTT. This chain connects TRBV5-4 to TRBJ1-4; D is uncertain. This CDR3 comprises 13 residues. Trimming cost V 3 bases and J 8 bases, with 11 bases left between them. From germline, CDR1 is SGHNT and CDR2 YYREEE (reference sequence).

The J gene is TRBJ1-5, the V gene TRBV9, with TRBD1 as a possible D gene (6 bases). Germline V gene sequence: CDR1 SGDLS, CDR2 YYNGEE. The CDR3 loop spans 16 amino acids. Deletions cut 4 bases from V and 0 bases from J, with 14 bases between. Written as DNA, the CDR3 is TGTGCCAGCAGCACACGGGGGGCCGATAGCAATCAGCCCCAGCATTTT. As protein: CASSTRGADSNQPQHF.